Listed here are 19 T cell receptor beta chains from one sample, sequenced in a study of spatial heterogeneity in lung cancer. TCRdb reprocessed the 5' RACE reads via MiXCR and lists one record per CDR3 protein. In the table there are more than 9,000 distinct CDR3 sequences, approximately 6% of which are singletons. The sample's time point: sample taken at primary tumor resection. Without sorting, whole RNA was sequenced from tumor, nontumor lung or frozen PBMC. This sample comprised normal lung tissue next to the tumor, obtained at surgery. The source is a male donor with early-stage non-small cell lung cancer.

Judged by abundance, this clonotype is medium-sized. Being off target in a library aimed at alpha chains, this beta chain has a size of little meaning. The DNA of the CDR3 is TGTGCCAGTAGTATATCAGTGTACGGCTACACCTTC. Its translation is CASSISVYGYTF. This chain uses TRBV19 with TRBJ1-2; the D is unclear. The CDR3 length is 12 residues. Trimming left V 2 bases short and J 8 bases short, with 9 bases between. In germline, CDR1 is LNHDA, CDR2 SQIVND (reference sequence).

This clonotype was counted at least ten times. This beta chain is an unintended read in a library built for alpha chains; its size means little. The gene calls are TRBV4-3 and TRBJ2-3, with 13 bases fitting TRBD2. Unmatched junction bases numbered 5, after V lost 1 base and J lost 4 bases. Germline CDR1 and CDR2: LGHNA and YSLEER. This CDR3 contains 17 residues. CDR3 sequence: CASSQVSGLAGADTQYF. CDR3 in DNA: TGCGCCAGCAGCCAAGTTTCCGGACTAGCGGGAGCAGATACGCAGTATTTT.

At least ten counts were recorded for this clonotype. This beta chain is an off-target read within a library intended for alpha chains, so its frequency means little. The CDR3 is CASRGSGRARYEQYF. The CDR3 nucleotides are TGTGCCAGCAGGGGCAGCGGGAGGGCCCGCTACGAGCAGTACTTC. The chain uses TRBV2 and TRBJ2-7; 10 positions match TRBD2. J was trimmed by 3 bases and V by 6 bases; bases with no gene match: 8. The CDR3 runs 15 residues. CDR1 and CDR2 (germline): SNHLY, FYNNEI.

A few counts support this clonotype. This beta chain slipped into a library made for alpha chains as a stray read, so its size is not meaningful. V usage is TRBV20-1 and J usage is TRBJ2-7; D gene uncertain. CDR1 and CDR2 from the germline V gene are DFQATT and SNEGSKA (reference sequence). Trimming pared 7 bases from V and 2 bases from J, leaving 12 bases between. CDR3 size: 12 residues. The CDR3 loop reads CSGLKAAYEQYF. CDR3 DNA sequence: TGCAGTGGGCTGAAGGCAGCCTACGAGCAGTACTTC.

This clonotype was found many times. This beta chain is a stray read from a library made for alpha chains; its abundance is not meaningful. The rearrangement links TRBV3-1 to TRBJ1-2; D ambiguous. The CDR3 length is 17 residues. Germline V lookup: CDR1 LGHDT, CDR2 YNNKEL (reference sequence). V was cut by 1 base and J by 3 bases, with 18 bases left in between. The CDR3 DNA reads TGTGCCAGCAGCCAAGGTCCGGTGGGCCTCCTGGACTATGGCTACACCTTC. Its protein product is CASSQGPVGLLDYGYTF.

This clonotype was detected many times. Because this beta chain is a stray read in a library intended to capture alpha chains, its abundance should not be given much weight. The chain joins TRBV3-1 to TRBJ2-1; 9 nucleotides line up with TRBD2. CDR3 length: 14 residues. CDR1 is LGHDT, CDR2 YNNKEL, per germline (reference sequence). V gave up 7 bases and J gave up 6 bases; unmatched junction bases: 7. CDR3 sequence (DNA): TGTGCCAGCATCCGAGCGGGAGGAATCAATGAGCAGTTCTTC. It translates to CASIRAGGINEQFF.

This clonotype was recorded at least ten times. This beta chain came through as a stray read in a library set up for alpha chains, and its size says little. This rearrangement joins TRBV11-2 to TRBJ2-2, with 8 bases matching TRBD1. V gave up 3 bases and J gave up 4 bases; unmatched junction bases: 7. Looked up from germline, CDR1 is SGHAT and CDR2 is FQNNGV. There are 16 residues in the CDR3. CDR3 DNA sequence: TGTGCCAGCAGCTTCCTCAGGGGGCGAAGCACCGGGGAGCTGTTTTTT. It translates to CASSFLRGRSTGELFF.

This clonotype occurred many times. The library was prepared for alpha chains; this beta chain is a stray read, so its frequency means little. The V call is TRBV9, the J call TRBJ2-5; no definite D call. This CDR3 has 14 amino acids. Trimming pared 0 bases from V and 2 bases from J, leaving 8 bases between. Germline loops: CDR1 SGDLS, CDR2 YYNGEE. The CDR3 reads CASSVDRTQETQYF. In DNA form, the CDR3 reads TGTGCCAGCAGCGTAGACAGAACTCAAGAGACCCAGTACTTC.

This clonotype was counted many times. This beta chain is an off-target read within a library intended for alpha chains, so its frequency means little. V gene TRBV18 combines with J gene TRBJ1-1; 7 positions agree with TRBD1. From germline, CDR1 is KGHSH and CDR2 LQKENI. The CDR3 consists of 13 residues. Losses at the gene ends were 3 bases for V and 3 bases for J; bases not matched to a gene: 1. The CDR3 spells CASSPQGDTEAFF. The CDR3 nucleotides are TGTGCCAGCTCACCGCAGGGGGACACTGAAGCTTTCTTT.

About this clonotype itself: Because this beta chain is a stray read in a library intended to capture alpha chains, its abundance should not be given much weight. This chain joins TRBV7-2 and TRBJ2-5; 7 nucleotides agree with TRBD1. Germline-derived CDR1 and CDR2 are SGHTA and FQGNSA. This CDR3 region has 13 residues. After removal of 5 bases from V and 7 bases from J, the junction contained 7 bases not matched to a gene. The CDR3 reads CASSQQGPGTQYF. The CDR3 DNA reads as TGTGCCAGCAGCCAACAGGGGCCAGGGACCCAGTACTTC.

Ten or more counts support this clonotype. A library prepared for alpha chains yielded this beta chain as an off-target read; its size is of little meaning. The chain links TRBV7-2 to TRBJ2-2, with D maybe TRBD2 (5 bases). This CDR3 comprises 13 residues. With 2 bases removed from V and 7 bases from J, the gap between germline ends came to 8 bases. The germline V gene encodes CDR1 SGHTA and CDR2 FQGNSA. CDR3 amino acids: CASSLRRGGELFF. CDR3 bases: TGTGCCAGCAGCTTACGACGGGGCGGGGAGCTGTTTTTT.

This clonotype turned up a few times. Within a library made for alpha chains, this beta chain is off target, and its count is uninformative. This chain uses TRBV20-1 with TRBJ2-2; 9 bases are a match to TRBD2. V shed 6 bases, J shed 1 base, and the junction held 3 bases outside the gene matches. The germline V gene has CDR1 DFQATT and CDR2 SNEGSKA (reference sequence). The CDR3 length is 14 residues. The CDR3 loop reads CSATTSGNTGELFF. The CDR3 DNA is TGCAGTGCCACGACTAGCGGGAACACCGGGGAGCTGTTTTTT.

The table lists this clonotype with many counts. This beta chain lies outside the target of a library built for alpha chains; its clone size means little. The CDR3 reads CSVRQGGGYTF. CDR3 coding DNA: TGCAGCGTCCGACAGGGAGGTGGCTACACCTTC. V and J are TRBV29-1 and TRBJ1-2; 7 bases align to TRBD1. This CDR3 spans 11 amino acids. Germline V gene data show CDR1 as SQVTM and CDR2 as ANQGSEA. Unmatched junction bases numbered 5, after V lost 6 bases and J lost 7 bases. The full variable domain, rest sourced from reference TRBV29-1 and TRBJ1-2, is SAVISQKPSRDICQRGTSLTIQCQVDSQVTMMFWYRQQPGQSLTLIATANQGSEATYESGFVIDKFPISRPNLTFSTLTVSNMSPEDSSIYLCSVRQGGGYTFGSGTRLTVV.

This clonotype was seen ten or more times. Being off target in a library aimed at alpha chains, this beta chain has a size of little meaning. This chain connects TRBV5-5 to TRBJ1-2, with 7 bases identical to TRBD1. The J segment lost 6 bases and the V segment lost 4 bases, leaving 6 bases of the junction unmatched. The CDR3 has 13 amino acids. Germline CDR1 reads SGHKS; CDR2 reads YYEKEE (reference sequence). Written as DNA, the CDR3 is TGTGCCAGCAGCCTACAGGGGATTCATGGCTACACCTTC. Its protein product is CASSLQGIHGYTF.

This clonotype was counted at least ten times. This beta chain lies outside the target of a library built for alpha chains; its clone size means little. The rearrangement joins TRBV3-1 to TRBJ1-1; D is unclear. The V gene lost 4 bases and the J gene lost 3 bases, with 12 bases spanning the gap. This CDR3 has 14 amino acids. The germline V gene encodes CDR1 LGHDT and CDR2 YNNKEL (reference sequence). The CDR3 bases are TGTGCCAGCAGCCTTAGTCATGGAGACACTGAAGCTTTCTTT. Translation gives CASSLSHGDTEAFF.

This clonotype is medium-sized. This beta chain represents an off-target read in a library built for alpha chains; its size is of limited meaning. This sequence joins TRBV2 and TRBJ1-1, with D possibly being TRBD1 (6 bases). CDR1 and CDR2 from the germline V gene are SNHLY and FYNNEI. The V gene lost 6 bases and the J gene lost 1 base, with 12 bases spanning the gap. This CDR3 contains 14 residues. CDR3 loop: CASRGLGGNTEAFF. The CDR3 DNA sequence: TGTGCCAGCAGAGGTTTAGGGGGGAACACTGAAGCTTTCTTT.

Notes on this clonotype: Possible read error: a much larger clone is one base away. Lacking the conserved final phenylalanine or tryptophan, this CDR3 likely reflects a read error. As an off-target read in a library built for alpha chains, this beta chain has a frequency of little significance. The V gene is TRBV12-3 or TRBV12-4, the J gene TRBJ2-2; no clear D. This CDR3 spans 15 amino acids. Between the trimmed V and J ends, which lost 5 bases and 1 base, there was a span of 11 bases. This chain's CDR3 is CASSNFQVNTGELFY. In DNA, the CDR3 is TGTGCCAGCAGTAATTTCCAGGTGAACACCGGGGAGCTGTTTTAT.

The table lists this clonotype with many counts. A library prepared for alpha chains yielded this beta chain as an off-target read; its size is of little meaning. The V call is TRBV5-1, the J call TRBJ2-7; 8 nucleotides line up with TRBD1. The CDR3 is made up of 13 amino acids. V shed 3 bases and J 3 bases; nucleotides not matched to a gene: 2. Germline CDR1 SGHRS, CDR2 YFSETQ. CDR3 DNA sequence: TGCGCCAGCAGCTCGACAGGGGACTACGAGCAGTACTTC. This codes for CASSSTGDYEQYF.

A remark on this clonotype: Within a library made for alpha chains, this beta chain is off target, and its count is uninformative. The V gene is TRBV9, the J gene TRBJ2-3; D is ambiguous. V lost 1 base, J lost 1 base, and 7 bases lay in between. Germline lookup yields CDR1 SGDLS and CDR2 YYNGEE. This CDR3 region has 14 residues. The CDR3 region is CASSVQSGTDTQYF. For the CDR3, the DNA is TGTGCCAGCAGCGTACAGTCTGGCACAGATACGCAGTATTTT.